This TCR beta chain stems from a study of shared clonotypes between healthy human individuals. CDR1 SGHNT and CDR2 YYREEE come from the germline V gene (reference sequence). This CDR3 has 15 residues. V lost 3 bases, J lost 2 bases, and 5 bases stayed unmatched. Libraries were prepared by immunoSEQ multiplex PCR; TCRdb keeps only in-frame clonotypes and omits some of them. The sample records roughly 2,300,000 clones, 85% to 95% being singletons. Nashville, Tennessee was home to all donors, each a Caucasian adult. Subsets obtained from CD4+ cells comprised CD45RA+ naive and CD45RA-negative memory cells.

Input material: naive CD4+ T cells from PBMCs. Subset meaning: CD45RA+ positively selected. The receptor was derived from a man aged 18 to 29 in good health. Some clones in this sample may be carry-over from other donors' samples. The gene calls are TRBV5-4 and TRBJ1-5, with TRBD1 matching 7 bases. CDR3 residues: CASSYTGAGNQPQHF. CDR3 coding DNA: TGTGCCAGCAGCTATACAGGGGCAGGCAATCAGCCCCAGCATTTT.